These 23 T cell receptor beta chains share one sample of origin, sequenced in a study of CD8+ T cells in alopecia areata. RNA was isolated and reverse transcribed to cDNA, the sequencing template. Produced via immunoSEQ multiplex PCR; TCRdb's table is partial and in-frame only. The table shows about 42,000 clones, with about three fifths occurring only once. Treatment given: oral pan-JAK inhibitor, 5-10 mg twice daily. The material was CD8+ T cells sorted from blood, obtained at week 4, from a patient treated with tofacitinib. The receptor set was obtained from a human donor with alopecia areata.

The chain links TRBV11-2 to TRBJ2-3, with a tentative D call TRBD1 (5 bases). Between the trimmed V and J ends, which lost 6 bases and 1 base, there was a span of 20 bases. CDR3 length: 17 amino acids. CDR1 is SGHAT and CDR2 is FQNNGV in the germline V gene. CDR3: CASRRKVGVGGTDTQYF. CDR3 in DNA: TGTGCCAGCAGACGTAAAGTAGGGGTAGGTGGCACAGATACGCAGTATTTT. Looking up the rest from reference TRBV11-2 and TRBJ2-3 gives the full variable domain: EAGVAQSPRYKIIEKRQSVAFWCNPISGHATLYWYQQILGQGPKLLIQFQNNGVVDDSQLPKDRFSAERLKGVDSTLKIQPAKLEDSAVYLCASRRKVGVGGTDTQYFGPGTRLTVL.

The gene calls are TRBV29-1 and TRBJ2-7; no reliable D call. Per germline, CDR1 SQVTM and CDR2 ANQGSEA. The CDR3 length is 14 residues. Trimming removed 0 bases at V and 3 bases at J, with 12 bases between. The CDR3 coding sequence is TGCAGCGTTGAAGATGAACAGTTAGGCTACGAGCAGTACTTC. Protein product: CSVEDEQLGYEQYF.

The chain carries TRBV6-5 and TRBJ2-7; TRBD2 is a possible D gene (6 bases). The CDR3 contains 13 residues. V shed 5 bases and J shed 4 bases, with 12 bases lying between them. CDR1 MNHEY and CDR2 SVGAGI come from the germline V gene. The DNA for the CDR3 is TGTGCCAGCAGTACCCGGGACTGGTACGAGCAGTACTTC. It codes for CASSTRDWYEQYF.

This clone was seen a handful of times. The chain links TRBV7-8 to TRBJ2-7, with TRBD1 matching over 7 bases. CDR1 is SGHVS, CDR2 FQNEAQ, per germline. The CDR3 extends over 14 amino acids. J lost 0 bases, V lost 4 bases, and 3 bases had no gene match. The CDR3 reads CASSSGTVSYEQYF. CDR3 sequence (DNA): TGTGCCAGCAGCTCCGGGACAGTCTCCTACGAGCAGTACTTC.

V is TRBV19 and J is TRBJ1-5; D gene unclear. Per the germline V gene, CDR1 is LNHDA and CDR2 is SQIVND (reference sequence). This CDR3 spans 13 amino acids. V was trimmed by 6 bases and J by 4 bases, leaving 10 bases between them. CDR3 nucleotides: TGTGCCAGTAGCGACTCCATAAATCAGCCCCAGCATTTT. Translation gives CASSDSINQPQHF.

A few counts support this clone. The V and J genes are TRBV30 and TRBJ2-1; no definite D call. CDR1 and CDR2 from the germline V gene are GTSNPN and SVGIG (reference sequence). The CDR3 spans 11 residues. Trimming shortened V by 2 bases and J by 8 bases, and 7 bases separated the two germline ends. This chain's CDR3 is CAWSIGDEQFF. Written as DNA, the CDR3 is TGTGCCTGGAGTATTGGGGATGAGCAGTTCTTC.

The rearrangement joins TRBV7-6 to TRBJ2-5; possible D gene TRBD2, 6 bases. The CDR3 is 14 amino acids. Trimming took off 4 bases at V and 1 base at J, with 10 bases between the two ends. Germline CDR1 and CDR2: SGHVS and FNYEAQ. The CDR3 reads CASSSRDFQETQYF. The CDR3 DNA reads TGTGCCAGCAGCTCCCGGGACTTCCAAGAGACCCAGTACTTC.

This clone was observed a handful of times. This sequence joins TRBV23-1 and TRBJ1-5; possibly TRBD1 for D (6 bases). TRBV23-1 is classed as an ORF, of uncertain function. V lost 1 base, J lost 3 bases, and 7 bases lay in between. The CDR3 length is 14 residues. The CDR3 loop is CASSQWTANQPQHF. CDR3 coding DNA: TGCGCCAGCAGTCAATGGACAGCCAATCAGCCCCAGCATTTT.

V is TRBV29-1 and J is TRBJ1-1, with D perhaps TRBD1 (5 bases). V gave up 4 bases and J gave up 1 base, with 13 bases separating them. The CDR3 loop spans 14 amino acids. Germline CDR1 is SQVTM and CDR2 is ANQGSEA. This chain's CDR3 is CSVVQTGANTEAFF. The CDR3 region has the DNA TGCAGCGTTGTACAAACAGGAGCGAACACTGAAGCTTTCTTT.

The gene calls are TRBV25-1 and TRBJ2-3, with D possibly matching TRBD2 (6 bases). The CDR3 length is 16 residues. Trimming left V 1 base short and J 2 bases short, with 13 bases between. CDR1 MGHDK and CDR2 SYGVNS come from the germline V gene. The DNA for the CDR3 is TGTGCCAGCAGTGAATCGGAGGGGACCCACACAGATACGCAGTATTTT. It yields the protein CASSESEGTHTDTQYF.

Only a few counts were recorded for this clone. This chain links TRBV7-9 with TRBJ2-1, with D possibly TRBD1 on 5 matching bases. Trimming removed 8 bases from V and 7 bases from J, with 15 bases in between. This CDR3 region has 13 residues. Germline CDR1 and CDR2: SEHNR and FQNEAQ (reference sequence). The CDR3 protein is CASSGAPRNEQFF. CDR3 sequence (DNA): TGTGCCAGCTCTGGGGCCCCTAGGAATGAGCAGTTCTTC.

The chain is built from TRBV7-8 and TRBJ2-1; no clear D gene. The CDR3 consists of 15 residues. Trimming cost V 3 bases and J 5 bases, with 14 bases left between them. Germline V lookup: CDR1 SGHVS, CDR2 FQNEAQ. The CDR3 DNA is TGTGCCAGCAGCTTGGACCCCATACTAAACAATGAGCAGTTCTTC. Encoded protein: CASSLDPILNNEQFF.

V gene TRBV9 combines with J gene TRBJ1-2, with 7 bases lining up with TRBD1. The CDR3 covers 13 residues. The germline V gene has CDR1 SGDLS and CDR2 YYNGEE. After removal of 5 bases from V and 6 bases from J, the junction contained 7 bases not matched to a gene. This chain's CDR3 is CASSETGTHGYTF. CDR3 in DNA: TGTGCCAGCAGTGAGACAGGGACGCATGGCTACACCTTC.

Within the sample, this clone is medium-sized. The chain employs TRBV29-1 and TRBJ1-1, with D unclear. V was shortened by 6 bases and J by 1 base, with 6 bases between the two germline ends. The CDR3 runs 11 residues. Germline V gene lookup returns CDR1 SQVTM and CDR2 ANQGSEA. CDR3 coding DNA: TGCAGCGTCAACCGGAACACTGAAGCTTTCTTT. This translates into CSVNRNTEAFF.

This clone appeared once. The chain has TRBV7-6 and TRBJ2-7; D gene unclear. This CDR3 has 19 residues. V was shortened by 2 bases and J by 5 bases, with 28 bases between the two germline ends. Germline loops: CDR1 SGHVS, CDR2 FNYEAQ. CDR3 DNA: TGTGCCAGCAGCTTATACTTTTCCCGGCCCAGCACACCGGCGGACGAGCAGTACTTC. The encoded protein is CASSLYFSRPSTPADEQYF.

The genes are TRBV25-1 and TRBJ2-2, with D perhaps TRBD2 (5 bases). The V end was cut by 0 bases, the J end by 2 bases, with 10 bases between. CDR1 MGHDK and CDR2 SYGVNS come from the germline V gene. The CDR3 extends over 16 amino acids. The chain's CDR3 is CASSEYLTGNTGELFF. The CDR3 nucleotides read TGTGCCAGCAGTGAATATTTGACGGGAAACACCGGGGAGCTGTTTTTT.

The chain has TRBV7-2 and TRBJ2-7; TRBD1 agrees at 8 bases. The CDR3 has 13 residues. The junction had 1 base not matched to a gene; V was cut back by 3 bases and J by 3 bases. The germline V gene encodes CDR1 SGHTA and CDR2 FQGNSA. CDR3 region: CASSFDRGYEQYF. DNA of the CDR3: TGTGCCAGCAGCTTCGACAGGGGCTACGAGCAGTACTTC. The variable domain in full, completed from reference TRBV7-2 and TRBJ2-7, reads GAGVSQSPSNKVTEKGKDVELRCDPISGHTALYWYRQSLGQGLEFLIYFQGNSAPDKSGLPSDRFSAERTGGSVSTLTIQRTQQEDSAVYLCASSFDRGYEQYFGPGTRLTVT.

A few counts support this clone. The rearrangement uses TRBV2 and TRBJ1-1; no reliable D call. V was shortened by 7 bases and J by 5 bases, with 14 bases between the two germline ends. This CDR3 is 13 amino acids long. CDR1 and CDR2 from the germline V gene are SNHLY and FYNNEI. CDR3 sequence reads: CASTRDGWTEAFF. The CDR3 coding sequence is TGTGCCAGCACAAGGGATGGTTGGACTGAAGCTTTCTTT. The full variable domain, rest sourced from reference TRBV2 and TRBJ1-1, is EPEVTQTPSHQVTQMGQEVILRCVPISNHLYFYWYRQILGQKVEFLVSFYNNEISEKSEIFDDQFSVERPDGSNFTLKIRSTKLEDSAMYFCASTRDGWTEAFFGQGTRLTVV.

V usage is TRBV9 and J usage is TRBJ2-3; possibly TRBD1 for D (6 bases). V was pared by 3 bases and J by 6 bases, with 11 bases between. The germline gives CDR1 SGDLS, CDR2 YYNGEE. This CDR3 region has 13 residues. CDR3 coding DNA: TGTGCCAGCAGCGCAACTCAGGGGGATACGCAGTATTTT. This encodes CASSATQGDTQYF. Full variable domain (outside the CDR3, taken from reference TRBV9 and TRBJ2-3): DSGVTQTPKHLITATGQRVTLRCSPRSGDLSVYWYQQSLDQGLQFLIQYYNGEERAKGNILERFSAQQFPDLHSELNLSSLELGDSALYFCASSATQGDTQYFGPGTRLTVL.

This clone was detected only a few times. The chain uses TRBV29-1 and TRBJ2-2, with D hard to call. CDR1 is SQVTM, CDR2 ANQGSEA, per germline. The CDR3 consists of 11 residues. Trimming took 4 bases from V and 7 from J, leaving 7 bases between them. The CDR3 here is CSVVVGGELFF. The CDR3 nucleotides are TGCAGCGTTGTTGTGGGCGGGGAGCTGTTTTTT.

This clone has more than one count but fewer than ten. The chain uses TRBV4-1 and TRBJ2-7; the D is unclear. The CDR3 contains 13 residues. V was pared by 1 base and J by 3 bases, with 7 bases between. Germline V gene lookup returns CDR1 MGHRA and CDR2 YSYEKL. DNA of the CDR3: TGCGCCAGCAGCCAAGTGCGAGGCTACGAGCAGTACTTC. Residues: CASSQVRGYEQYF.

The rearrangement uses TRBV30 and TRBJ2-1, with 8 bases aligning to TRBD1. The CDR3 length is 14 residues. The germline gives CDR1 GTSNPN, CDR2 SVGIG (reference sequence). The junction had 6 bases not matched to a gene; V was cut back by 3 bases and J by 5 bases. CDR3 protein: CAWSRGQGDNEQFF. The CDR3 nucleotides read TGTGCCTGGAGCCGAGGACAGGGAGACAATGAGCAGTTCTTC.

The gene calls are TRBV18 and TRBJ1-2; 8 bases fit TRBD1. CDR1 and CDR2 (germline): KGHSH, LQKENI. The CDR3 loop spans 15 amino acids. J was trimmed by 0 bases and V by 3 bases; bases with no gene match: 3. The CDR3 nucleotides are TGTGCCAGCTCACCCGGGACAGGATCTAACTATGGCTACACCTTC. Translated: CASSPGTGSNYGYTF.